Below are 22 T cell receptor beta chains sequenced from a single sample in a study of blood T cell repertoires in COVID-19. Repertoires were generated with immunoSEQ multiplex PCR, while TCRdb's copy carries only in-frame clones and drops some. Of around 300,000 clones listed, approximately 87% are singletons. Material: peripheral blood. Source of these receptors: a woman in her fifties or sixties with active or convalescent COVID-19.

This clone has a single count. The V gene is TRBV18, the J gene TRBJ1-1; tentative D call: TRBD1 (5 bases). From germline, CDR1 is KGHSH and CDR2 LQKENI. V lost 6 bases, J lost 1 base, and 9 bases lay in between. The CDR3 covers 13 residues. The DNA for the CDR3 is TGTGCCAGCTCCACAGGCGAGAACACTGAAGCTTTCTTT. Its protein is CASSTGENTEAFF.

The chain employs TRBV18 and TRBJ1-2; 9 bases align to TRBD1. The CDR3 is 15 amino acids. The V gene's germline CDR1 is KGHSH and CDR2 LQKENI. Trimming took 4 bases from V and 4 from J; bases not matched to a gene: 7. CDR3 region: CASSRLQGAAYGYTF. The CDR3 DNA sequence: TGTGCCAGCTCACGCCTACAGGGGGCGGCCTATGGCTACACCTTC.

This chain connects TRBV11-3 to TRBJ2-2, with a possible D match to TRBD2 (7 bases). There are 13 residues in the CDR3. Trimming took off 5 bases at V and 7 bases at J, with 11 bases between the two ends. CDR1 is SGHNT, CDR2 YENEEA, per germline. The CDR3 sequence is CASSKGDYGELFF. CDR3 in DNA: TGTGCCAGCAGCAAGGGGGACTACGGGGAGCTGTTTTTT.

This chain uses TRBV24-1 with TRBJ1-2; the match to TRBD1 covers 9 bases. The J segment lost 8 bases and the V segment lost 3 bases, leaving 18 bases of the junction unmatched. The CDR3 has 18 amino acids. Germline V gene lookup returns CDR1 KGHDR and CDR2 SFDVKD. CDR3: CATSDPPWGQGRSLGYTF. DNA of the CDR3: TGTGCCACCAGTGATCCTCCTTGGGGACAGGGACGATCTTTGGGCTACACCTTC.

The CDR3, as DNA: TGCAGCGTCGTACCCCAGGTGACCCGGTCTGGCTACACCTTC. Translating gives CSVVPQVTRSGYTF. The chain carries TRBV29-1 and TRBJ1-2; D is unresolved. Germline V gene data show CDR1 as SQVTM and CDR2 as ANQGSEA. The CDR3 length is 14 residues. The ends were cut back, 6 bases at V and 7 bases at J, with 21 bases in the middle.

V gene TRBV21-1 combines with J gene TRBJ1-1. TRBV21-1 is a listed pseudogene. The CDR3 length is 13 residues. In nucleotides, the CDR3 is TGTGCCAGCACCCCGGAGGAGGACACTGAAGCTTTCTTT. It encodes CASTPEEDTEAFF.

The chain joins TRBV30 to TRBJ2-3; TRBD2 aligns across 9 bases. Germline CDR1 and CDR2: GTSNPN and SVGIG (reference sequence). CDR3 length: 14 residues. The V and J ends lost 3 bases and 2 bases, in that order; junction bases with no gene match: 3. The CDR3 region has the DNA TGTGCCTGGAGCCTAGCGGGGCTCACAGATACGCAGTATTTT. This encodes CAWSLAGLTDTQYF.

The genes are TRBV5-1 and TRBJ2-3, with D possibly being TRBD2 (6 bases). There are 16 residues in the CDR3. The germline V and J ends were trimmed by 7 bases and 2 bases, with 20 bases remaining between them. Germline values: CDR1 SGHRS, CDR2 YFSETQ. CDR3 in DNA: TGCGCCAGCCGTAAAGCCGGACTATCTATCACAGATACGCAGTATTTT. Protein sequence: CASRKAGLSITDTQYF.

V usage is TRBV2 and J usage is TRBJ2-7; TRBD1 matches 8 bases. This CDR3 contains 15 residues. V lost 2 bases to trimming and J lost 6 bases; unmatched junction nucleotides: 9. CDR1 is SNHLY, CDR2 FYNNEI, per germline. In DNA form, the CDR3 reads TGTGCCAGCAGTGAAATCAGCGGACAGGGAAGCGAGCAGTACTTC. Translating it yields CASSEISGQGSEQYF.

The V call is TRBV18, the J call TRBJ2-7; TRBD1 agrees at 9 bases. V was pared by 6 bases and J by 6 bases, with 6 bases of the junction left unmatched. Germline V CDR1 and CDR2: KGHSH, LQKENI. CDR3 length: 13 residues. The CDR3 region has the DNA TGTGCCAGCTCGTCGGGACAGGGAGGCGAGCAGTACTTC. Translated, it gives CASSSGQGGEQYF.

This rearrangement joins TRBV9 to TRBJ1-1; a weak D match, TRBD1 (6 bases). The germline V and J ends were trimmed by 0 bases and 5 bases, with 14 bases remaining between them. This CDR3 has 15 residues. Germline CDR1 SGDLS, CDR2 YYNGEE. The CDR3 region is CASSVGDRLGTEAFF. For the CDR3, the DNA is TGTGCCAGCAGCGTAGGCGACAGGTTGGGGACTGAAGCTTTCTTT.

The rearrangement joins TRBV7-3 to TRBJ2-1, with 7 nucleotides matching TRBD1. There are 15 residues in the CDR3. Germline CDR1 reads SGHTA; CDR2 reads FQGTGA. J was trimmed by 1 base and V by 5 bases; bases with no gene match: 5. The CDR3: CASSATGDSYNEQFF. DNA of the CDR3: TGTGCCAGCAGCGCTACAGGGGATTCCTACAATGAGCAGTTCTTC.

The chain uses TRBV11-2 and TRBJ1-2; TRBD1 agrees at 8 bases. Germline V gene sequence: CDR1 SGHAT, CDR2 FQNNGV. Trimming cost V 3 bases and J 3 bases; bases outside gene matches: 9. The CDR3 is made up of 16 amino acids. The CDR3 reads CASSFLPTGVDYGYTF. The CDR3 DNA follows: TGTGCCAGCAGCTTCCTACCGACAGGGGTAGACTATGGCTACACCTTC.

CDR3 DNA: TGCGCCAGCAGCCATGAACCTTCACTAACTAGCGGACCCCTCTACGAGCAGTACTTC. Residues: CASSHEPSLTSGPLYEQYF. V gene TRBV4-3 combines with J gene TRBJ2-7; 8 positions match TRBD2. The length of the CDR3 is 19 residues. From germline, CDR1 is LGHNA and CDR2 YSLEER. V dropped 3 bases and J dropped 3; count of bases not matched to a gene: 19.

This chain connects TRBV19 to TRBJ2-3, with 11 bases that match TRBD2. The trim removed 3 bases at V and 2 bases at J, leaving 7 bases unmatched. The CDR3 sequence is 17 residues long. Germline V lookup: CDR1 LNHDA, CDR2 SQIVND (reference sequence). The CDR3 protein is CASSIGKTSGITDTQYF. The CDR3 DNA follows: TGTGCCAGTAGTATTGGCAAGACTAGCGGGATCACAGATACGCAGTATTTT.

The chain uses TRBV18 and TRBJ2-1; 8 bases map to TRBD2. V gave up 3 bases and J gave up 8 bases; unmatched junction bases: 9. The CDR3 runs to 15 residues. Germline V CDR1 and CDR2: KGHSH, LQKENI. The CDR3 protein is CASSPGLEDFDEQFF. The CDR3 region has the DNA TGTGCCAGCTCACCGGGACTAGAGGATTTCGATGAGCAGTTCTTC.

For the CDR3, the DNA is TGTGCCTGGGACAGGGCGAACACTGAAGCTTTCTTT. It specifies CAWDRANTEAFF. The chain uses TRBV30 and TRBJ1-1; 7 bases line up with TRBD1. The germline V gene has CDR1 GTSNPN and CDR2 SVGIG (reference sequence). Trimming at V came to 5 bases and at J to 1 base, leaving 1 base not matched to a gene. CDR3 length equals 12 residues. Supplemented by reference TRBV30 and TRBJ1-1, the full variable domain reads SQTIHQWPATLVQPVGSPLSLECTVEGTSNPNLYWYRQAAGRGLQLLFYSVGIGQISSEVPQNLSASRPQDRQFILSSKKLLLSDSGFYLCAWDRANTEAFFGQGTRLTVV.

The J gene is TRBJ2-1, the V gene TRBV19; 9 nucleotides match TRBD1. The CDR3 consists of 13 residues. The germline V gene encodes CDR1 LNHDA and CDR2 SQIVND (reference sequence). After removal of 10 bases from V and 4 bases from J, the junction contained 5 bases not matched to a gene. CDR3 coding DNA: TGTGCCACATCGGGACAGGGATACAATGAGCAGTTCTTC. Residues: CATSGQGYNEQFF.

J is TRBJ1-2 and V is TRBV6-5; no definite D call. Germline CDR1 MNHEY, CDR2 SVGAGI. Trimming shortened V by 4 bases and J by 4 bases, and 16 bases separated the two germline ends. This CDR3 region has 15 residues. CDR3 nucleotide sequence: TGTGCCAGCAGTTTATCGGGGTCCCCTCTCTATGGCTACACCTTC. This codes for CASSLSGSPLYGYTF.

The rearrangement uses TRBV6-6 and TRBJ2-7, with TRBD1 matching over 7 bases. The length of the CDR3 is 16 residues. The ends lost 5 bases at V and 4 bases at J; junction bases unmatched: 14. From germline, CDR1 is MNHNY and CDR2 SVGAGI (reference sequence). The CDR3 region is CASSPGWGQKSYEQYF. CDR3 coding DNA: TGTGCCAGCAGTCCAGGGTGGGGACAGAAATCGTACGAGCAGTACTTC.

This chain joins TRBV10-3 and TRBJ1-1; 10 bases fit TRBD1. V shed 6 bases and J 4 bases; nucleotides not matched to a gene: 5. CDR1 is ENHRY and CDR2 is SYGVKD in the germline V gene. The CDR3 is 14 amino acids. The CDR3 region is CAIRGDRGGTEAFF. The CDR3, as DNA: TGTGCCATCAGAGGGGACAGGGGCGGCACTGAAGCTTTCTTT.

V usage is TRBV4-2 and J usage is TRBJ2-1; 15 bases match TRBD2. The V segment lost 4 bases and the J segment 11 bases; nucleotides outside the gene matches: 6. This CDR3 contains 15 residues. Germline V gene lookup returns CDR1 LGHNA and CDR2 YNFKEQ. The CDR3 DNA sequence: TGTGCCAGCAGCCTCGGGACTAGCGGGGGGCTAAAGCAGTTCTTC. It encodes CASSLGTSGGLKQFF.